The TCR beta chain under discussion was sequenced for a study of T cells in localized non-small cell lung cancer. Notes on the study in general: Adjacent lung tissue had a median roughly 62 of the top 100 clones found in the tumor. Uninvolved adjacent lung had more T cell clonality than any other tissue, topping tumor. The study linked higher blood T cell density to longer overall survival.

The repertoire was sequenced with immunoSEQ multiplex PCR; TCRdb's copy has only in-frame clones and lacks some. The profile covers about 52,000 clones, with around three quarters appearing a single time and 3.5% to 5.5% taken by the ten largest. Note on this clone: The antigen remains undetermined.

Germline-derived CDR1 and CDR2 are SGHVS and FQNEAQ. The CDR3 has 15 amino acids. J gave up 6 bases and V 3 bases, and 8 bases lay outside the gene matches. This clonotype was obtained from a woman aged 35 to 70 with stage II lung adenocarcinoma. This specimen was PBMCs, taken before any cancer treatment. The rearrangement uses TRBV7-8 and TRBJ2-7; 10 bases agree with TRBD1. For the CDR3, the DNA is TGTGCCAGCAGCTTCGGGACAGGGGAAAGGGGCGAGCAGTACTTC. Residues: CASSFGTGERGEQYF. Using reference TRBV7-8 and TRBJ2-7 for the parts outside the CDR3, the full variable domain is GAGVSQSPRYKVAKRGQDVALRCDPISGHVSLFWYQQALGQGPEFLTYFQNEAQLDKSGLPSDRFFAERPEGSVSTLKIQRTQQEDSAVYLCASSFGTGERGEQYFGPGTRLTVT.